This entry lists 18 T cell receptor beta chains sequenced from one sample in a study of low-dose radiotherapy and immunotherapy resistance in tumors (dated by TCRdb to between 2022 and 2023). The sample was run on an Illumina HiSeq 2500. First-strand cDNA was synthesized with Superscript III and a set of TRAV- and TRBV-specific primers, covering both TCRalpha and TCRbeta chains. A roughly 19-cycle PCR with Phusion amplified the TCRs, pairing a constant-region primer with the adapter that was attached to the V primers. TCRdb trimmed the raw reads at Q25, called clones with MiXCR and kept productive beta chains. Each CDR3 protein gets just one entry, which takes the most common genes and DNA from the rows behind it. The sample table records tens of thousands of distinct CDR3 sequences; around 30% of these occur just once. Over 8.5% of the sample rests with the top ten. The time point tag for this specimen amounts to: before trial treatment.

The specimen comprised PBMCs, sampled before treatment. The origin of the receptors is a female donor with ovarian cancer.

This clonotype was seen many times. The chain recombines TRBV11-2 with TRBJ1-2, with D hard to call. The CDR3 spans 15 residues. Germline values: CDR1 SGHAT, CDR2 FQNNGV. V lost 1 base and J 8 bases, leaving 17 bases between the germline ends. CDR3 sequence: CASSLVPGPSGGYTF. Here the CDR3 DNA reads TGTGCCAGCAGCTTAGTTCCAGGCCCGAGCGGAGGCTACACCTTC.

This clonotype was observed a handful of times. The chain uses TRBV4-2 and TRBJ1-3; D is possibly TRBD1 (6 bases). Trimming took 4 bases from V and 2 from J, leaving 15 bases between them. The CDR3 loop spans 16 amino acids. The germline V gene has CDR1 LGHNA and CDR2 YNFKEQ. Here the CDR3 DNA reads TGTGCCAGCAGCCCAGGGGCGGGCGGCGCTGGAAACACCATATATTTT. Translation: CASSPGAGGAGNTIYF.

This clonotype was found many times. V gene TRBV12-3 or TRBV12-4 combines with J gene TRBJ2-2, with D possibly matching TRBD2 (6 bases). Trimming took off 7 bases at V and 1 base at J, with 13 bases between the two ends. This CDR3 contains 15 residues. The CDR3 coding sequence is TGTGCCAGCAACCCGGGACTCCAGAACACCGGGGAGCTGTTTTTT. Its protein product is CASNPGLQNTGELFF.

This clonotype has ten or more counts. The chain has TRBV12-3 or TRBV12-4 and TRBJ1-1; tentative D call: TRBD1 (6 bases). Trimming took 3 bases from V and 2 from J, leaving 13 bases between them. The CDR3 sequence is 15 residues long. The CDR3 reads CASSFVGGRNTEAFF. The CDR3 DNA reads TGTGCCAGCAGTTTTGTTGGGGGCCGTAACACTGAAGCTTTCTTT.

This clonotype was found many times. This chain joins TRBV4-1 and TRBJ2-1; D assignment may be TRBD1 or TRBD2 (5 bases each). CDR1 and CDR2 from the germline V gene are MGHRA and YSYEKL. Between the trimmed V and J ends, which lost 0 bases and 10 bases, there was a span of 10 bases. The CDR3 totals 13 residues. The CDR3 DNA follows: TGCGCCAGCAGCCAAGACATGGGGGACGAGCAGTTCTTC. Translation gives CASSQDMGDEQFF.

As for this clonotype: The junction and the germline gene differ at one end; a read error may be behind it. This chain joins TRBV2 and TRBJ2-1; no firm D call. The CDR3 sequence is 11 residues long. Per the germline V gene, CDR1 is SNHLY and CDR2 is FYNNEI. The CDR3 loop is CASSEEGRLNF. The CDR3, as DNA: TGTGCCAGCAGTGAAGAAGGCAGGCTTAACTTC. Complete variable domain (other parts from reference TRBV2 and TRBJ2-1): EPEVTQTPSHQVTQMGQEVILRCVPISNHLYFYWYRQILGQKVEFLVSFYNNEISEKSEIFDDQFSVERPDGSNFTLKIRSTKLEDSAMYFCASSEEGRLNFGPGTRLTVL.

V usage is TRBV28 and J usage is TRBJ2-3; 8 bases are shared with TRBD2. In germline, CDR1 is MDHEN, CDR2 SYDVKM. This CDR3 spans 15 amino acids. After removal of 2 bases from V and 3 bases from J, the junction contained 4 bases not matched to a gene. CDR3 residues: CASSLREGHTDTQYF. Written as DNA, the CDR3 is TGTGCCAGCAGTTTACGGGAGGGCCATACAGATACGCAGTATTTT.

The table lists this clonotype with many counts. The rearrangement links TRBV4-1 to TRBJ2-6, with 8 bases identical to TRBD1. The CDR3 is made up of 17 amino acids. Unmatched junction bases numbered 6, after V lost 1 base and J lost 4 bases. Germline values: CDR1 MGHRA, CDR2 YSYEKL. The chain's CDR3 is CASSQAPTGAGANVLTF. As DNA, the CDR3 is TGCGCCAGCAGCCAAGCTCCGACAGGGGCCGGGGCCAACGTCCTGACTTTC.

This clonotype turned up a few times. This chain connects TRBV12-3 or TRBV12-4 to TRBJ2-7, with D possibly being TRBD1 or TRBD2 (5 bases each). The CDR3 is made up of 15 amino acids. The V gene lost 1 base and the J gene lost 7 bases, with 17 bases spanning the gap. The CDR3 region is CASSLGAGTTKEQYF. In DNA form, the CDR3 reads TGTGCCAGCAGTTTAGGAGCCGGGACCACTAAAGAGCAGTACTTC.

There are many counts of this clonotype. CDR3 DNA sequence: TGTGCCACCAGTCTTGGCGGGGTTAGCGGGGGGCGCACAGATACGCAGTATTTT. Translated: CATSLGGVSGGRTDTQYF. The chain has TRBV15 and TRBJ2-3, with 10 bases that match TRBD2. Germline trimming cut 6 bases from V and 1 base from J; bases unmatched to any gene: 13. Germline-derived CDR1 and CDR2 are LNHNV and YYDKDF (reference sequence). This CDR3 comprises 18 residues.

This clonotype has at least ten counts. V gene TRBV6-2 or TRBV6-3 combines with J gene TRBJ2-1; D is uncertain. Trimming removed 7 bases from V and 6 bases from J, with 16 bases in between. The CDR3 spans 14 residues. Per germline, CDR1 MNHEY and CDR2 SVGEGT. The CDR3 spells CASTLRPLGNEQFF. In DNA form, the CDR3 reads TGTGCCAGCACCCTTCGACCCCTGGGCAATGAGCAGTTCTTC.

V gene TRBV28 combines with J gene TRBJ2-3; 8 bases are shared with TRBD1. Trimming cost V 2 bases and J 1 base; bases outside gene matches: 2. Germline lookup yields CDR1 MDHEN and CDR2 SYDVKM. CDR3 length: 15 residues. CDR3 bases: TGTGCCAGCAGTTTACAGGGGGCTGGCACAGATACGCAGTATTTT. It encodes CASSLQGAGTDTQYF.

This sequence joins TRBV7-2 and TRBJ2-7; 8 nucleotides agree with TRBD2. The CDR3 spans 15 residues. The ends lost 0 bases at V and 4 bases at J; junction bases unmatched: 5. Germline V CDR1 and CDR2: SGHTA, FQGNSA. In DNA form, the CDR3 reads TGTGCCAGCAGCTTAGCCCCGGGAGGGGGATACGAGCAGTACTTC. Its translation: CASSLAPGGGYEQYF.

V is TRBV7-9 and J is TRBJ2-7; 7 nucleotides agree with TRBD1. After removal of 5 bases from V and 6 bases from J, the junction contained 4 bases not matched to a gene. The V gene's germline CDR1 is SEHNR and CDR2 FQNEAQ (reference sequence). The CDR3 has 12 residues. CDR3 sequence: CASSNDRVEQYF. CDR3 bases: TGTGCCAGCAGCAACGACAGGGTCGAGCAGTACTTC.

With regard to this clonotype: This sequence is one base from a far larger clone and is likely a read error. The V call is TRBV5-1, the J call TRBJ2-5, with 10 nucleotides matching TRBD2. The CDR3 loop spans 15 amino acids. Germline-derived CDR1 and CDR2 are SGHRS and YFSETQ. The V and J ends lost 7 bases and 11 bases, in that order; junction bases with no gene match: 17. DNA of the CDR3: TGCGCCAGCTCCCTAGCGGGAGCGTTCAGGAATGAGCAGTACTTC. Protein: CASSLAGAFRNEQYF.

This clonotype was seen many times. The rearrangement uses TRBV7-9 and TRBJ2-3; D gene unclear. Trimming removed 5 bases from V and 2 bases from J, with 8 bases in between. The CDR3 length is 13 residues. CDR1 SEHNR and CDR2 FQNEAQ come from the germline V gene (reference sequence). In DNA form, the CDR3 reads TGTGCCAGCAGCCAGGCCCCCACAGATACGCAGTATTTT. It is translated as CASSQAPTDTQYF.

This clonotype showed up many times. V usage is TRBV3-1 and J usage is TRBJ2-5, with D possibly TRBD2 on 7 matching bases. CDR3 size: 16 residues. V lost 3 bases to trimming and J lost 1 base, with 15 bases between them. From germline, CDR1 is LGHDT and CDR2 YNNKEL (reference sequence). The CDR3 sequence is CASSQSRGGLQETQYF. CDR3 sequence (DNA): TGTGCCAGCAGCCAGAGTAGGGGGGGCCTCCAAGAGACCCAGTACTTC.

This clonotype was seen at least ten times. The rearrangement uses TRBV20-1 and TRBJ2-7; D remains ambiguous. Trimming took off 3 bases at V and 6 bases at J, with 9 bases between the two ends. CDR1 is DFQATT, CDR2 SNEGSKA, per germline (reference sequence). The CDR3 runs 11 residues. CDR3 loop: CSASLAFEQYF. For the CDR3, the DNA is TGCAGTGCTAGCTTGGCGTTCGAGCAGTACTTC.